The 18 T cell receptor beta chains listed next were all sequenced from one sample in a study of T cell repertoires in cytomegalovirus infection (dated by TCRdb to between 2019 and 2020). The listed sequencing device is Illumina HiSeq 1500. TCRdb applied fastp at Q25 and MiXCR to the public reads, then kept only in-frame beta chains. When rows share a CDR3 protein, they turn into one entry using the most common DNA and genes. The sample table holds 600,000 to 700,000 distinct CDR3 sequences, of which 30% to 40% were seen once. The ten largest clones take up around a sixth of the sample. The treatment or condition label for this specimen denotes: in vitro stimulation with specific CMV peptide epitopes to enrich CMV-specific T cells. No antigen has been identified for these receptors. The sample was cultured PBMCs, taken from culture after CMV antigen stimulation. The receptor source for this set is a human donor in good health (CMV status not recorded). Some clones in this sample may be carry-over from other donors' samples.

Many counts were recorded for this clonotype. The gene calls are TRBV7-2 and TRBJ1-1; 7 bases map to TRBD1. V lost 4 bases to trimming and J lost 4 bases; unmatched junction nucleotides: 9. CDR3 size: 15 residues. The germline gives CDR1 SGHTA, CDR2 FQGNSA. The CDR3 spells CASSSRQGFGTEAFF. CDR3 in DNA: TGTGCCAGCAGCTCTCGACAGGGATTTGGCACTGAAGCTTTCTTT.

The rearrangement joins TRBV11-3 to TRBJ2-2; possibly TRBD1 for D (5 bases). Trimming left V 2 bases short and J 4 bases short, with 11 bases between. CDR3 size: 15 residues. CDR1 SGHNT and CDR2 YENEEA come from the germline V gene. Here the CDR3 reads CASSLRGSATGELFF. DNA for the CDR3: TGTGCCAGCAGCTTAAGGGGATCGGCCACCGGGGAGCTGTTTTTT.

This clonotype was counted only a few times. The CDR3 loop reads CASSQRLAGGSDTQYF. The CDR3 DNA follows: TGTGCCAGCAGCCAGAGACTAGCGGGGGGGTCGGATACGCAGTATTTT. This chain uses TRBV5-4 with TRBJ2-3; 14 bases align to TRBD2. In germline, CDR1 is SGHNT, CDR2 YYREEE (reference sequence). V dropped 4 bases and J dropped 6; count of bases not matched to a gene: 7. CDR3 length: 16 residues.

This clonotype was recorded once. The rearrangement links TRBV5-5 to TRBJ1-2; D perhaps matches TRBD1 (5 bases). V gave up 2 bases and J gave up 7 bases, with 21 bases separating them. Germline V CDR1 and CDR2: SGHKS, YYEKEE (reference sequence). This CDR3 has 16 amino acids. The CDR3 protein is CASSLGDPRTLGGYTF. CDR3 DNA: TGTGCCAGCAGCTTAGGGGATCCACGAACACTGGGTGGCTACACCTTC.

The rearrangement joins TRBV5-1 to TRBJ1-1; a weak D match, TRBD1 (6 bases). CDR1 is SGHRS, CDR2 YFSETQ, per germline. This CDR3 comprises 14 residues. V was cut by 1 base and J by 1 base, with 8 bases left in between. CDR3 protein: CASSLWGQNTEAFF. CDR3 nucleotides: TGCGCCAGCAGCTTGTGGGGGCAGAACACTGAAGCTTTCTTT.

This clonotype turned up a few times. J is TRBJ2-7 and V is TRBV12-3 or TRBV12-4; TRBD1 agrees at 8 bases. The trim removed 3 bases at V and 3 bases at J, leaving 7 bases unmatched. There are 15 residues in the CDR3. The CDR3 bases are TGTGCCAGCAGTTTTGCGGACAGGGAAATCTACGAGCAGTACTTC. Amino acid sequence: CASSFADREIYEQYF.

This clonotype was seen more than once but under ten times. The J gene is TRBJ1-2, the V gene TRBV12-3 or TRBV12-4, with TRBD1 matching over 9 bases. J was trimmed by 8 bases and V by 3 bases; bases with no gene match: 4. The CDR3 extends over 13 amino acids. Written as DNA, the CDR3 is TGTGCCAGCAGTTTGGGGACAGGGAACGGCTACACCTTC. It is translated as CASSLGTGNGYTF.

The count of this clonotype is one. The V gene is TRBV20-1, the J gene TRBJ2-3; D not resolved. The CDR3 has 14 residues. Trimming left V 0 bases short and J 6 bases short, with 13 bases between. CDR1 is DFQATT and CDR2 is SNEGSKA in the germline V gene (reference sequence). The CDR3 sequence: CSARDGGPFDTQYF. For the CDR3, the DNA is TGCAGTGCTAGAGACGGCGGACCCTTCGATACGCAGTATTTT.

The V and J genes are TRBV27 and TRBJ2-5; possible D gene TRBD1, 5 bases. This CDR3 contains 15 residues. Between the trimmed V and J ends, which lost 4 bases and 2 bases, there was a span of 14 bases. Per the germline V gene, CDR1 is MNHEY and CDR2 is SMNVEV (reference sequence). The CDR3 nucleotides read TGTGCCAGCAGTTCAACAGGTGACCTACAAGAGACCCAGTACTTC. Protein product: CASSSTGDLQETQYF.

The chain combines TRBV4-1 with TRBJ1-1; D call uncertain. Germline CDR1 is MGHRA and CDR2 is YSYEKL. This CDR3 spans 14 amino acids. Between the trimmed V and J ends, which lost 6 bases and 0 bases, there was a span of 11 bases. CDR3 nucleotide sequence: TGCGCCAGCAGTCCGACAATCATGAACACTGAAGCTTTCTTT. This sequence encodes CASSPTIMNTEAFF.

This clonotype came up many times. The chain employs TRBV7-2 and TRBJ2-2; 9 nucleotides align to TRBD1. J lost 4 bases, V lost 4 bases, and 7 bases had no gene match. CDR1 and CDR2 (germline): SGHTA, FQGNSA. This CDR3 has 16 amino acids. As DNA, the CDR3 is TGTGCCAGCAGCTCCAAACAGGGGGCGGCCACCGGGGAGCTGTTTTTT. Translating gives CASSSKQGAATGELFF.

The CDR3 sequence is CSARGPSGGWGGTQYF. The CDR3, as DNA: TGCAGTGCTAGAGGTCCTAGCGGGGGGTGGGGTGGGACCCAGTACTTC. The chain employs TRBV20-1 and TRBJ2-5; TRBD2 aligns across 11 bases. With 1 base clipped from V and 7 bases from J, the junction kept 11 bases outside the gene matches. Germline V gene sequence: CDR1 DFQATT, CDR2 SNEGSKA (reference sequence). The CDR3 extends over 16 amino acids.

There are a few counts of this clonotype. The V gene is TRBV11-2, the J gene TRBJ2-7; 11 bases are shared with TRBD2. Germline V gene data show CDR1 as SGHAT and CDR2 as FQNNGV. CDR3 length: 16 amino acids. The V gene end was trimmed by 5 bases and the J gene end by 7 bases; junction bases not matched to a gene: 13. The CDR3 coding sequence is TGTGCCAGCAGCGCAAGACTAGCGGGGACGCCCTCGGAGCAGTACTTC. Protein sequence: CASSARLAGTPSEQYF.

The rearrangement links TRBV7-2 to TRBJ2-1; 10 bases are shared with TRBD2. Germline CDR1 SGHTA, CDR2 FQGNSA. Trimming at V came to 1 base and at J to 9 bases, leaving 6 bases not matched to a gene. This CDR3 region has 15 residues. This chain's CDR3 is CASSLGVAGGLEQFF. The CDR3 nucleotides read TGTGCCAGCAGCTTAGGGGTAGCGGGAGGACTTGAGCAGTTCTTC.

Many counts were recorded for this clonotype. The chain combines TRBV7-2 with TRBJ2-2, with D unresolved. Germline assignment: CDR1 SGHTA and CDR2 FQGNSA. V was shortened by 1 base and J by 1 base, with 4 bases between the two germline ends. The CDR3 consists of 14 residues. CDR3 loop: CASSLDRNTGELFF. In DNA form, the CDR3 reads TGTGCCAGCAGCTTAGACAGGAACACCGGGGAGCTGTTTTTT.

The chain is built from TRBV4-1 and TRBJ2-3; perhaps TRBD2 as D (5 bases). V lost 3 bases to trimming and J lost 6 bases, with 13 bases between them. The CDR3 runs to 14 residues. Germline lookup yields CDR1 MGHRA and CDR2 YSYEKL. The CDR3 sequence: CASSHPARRDTQYF. CDR3 in DNA: TGCGCCAGCAGCCACCCCGCCCGGAGGGATACGCAGTATTTT.

V and J are TRBV7-6 and TRBJ1-1; tentative D call: TRBD1 (5 bases). CDR1 SGHVS and CDR2 FNYEAQ come from the germline V gene. Trimming removed 1 base from V and 3 bases from J, with 9 bases in between. The CDR3 sequence is 14 residues long. In nucleotides, the CDR3 is TGTGCCAGCAGCTTAGGGGGACCGGACACTGAAGCTTTCTTT. This gives the protein CASSLGGPDTEAFF.

The CDR3 loop reads CASSLVRVATNEKLFF. The CDR3 DNA reads as TGTGCCAGCAGCTTAGTTCGGGTTGCAACTAATGAAAAACTGTTTTTT. The chain recombines TRBV7-9 with TRBJ1-4; the D is unclear. Looked up from germline, CDR1 is SEHNR and CDR2 is FQNEAQ (reference sequence). The length of the CDR3 is 16 residues. V was pared by 1 base and J by 0 bases, with 9 bases between.